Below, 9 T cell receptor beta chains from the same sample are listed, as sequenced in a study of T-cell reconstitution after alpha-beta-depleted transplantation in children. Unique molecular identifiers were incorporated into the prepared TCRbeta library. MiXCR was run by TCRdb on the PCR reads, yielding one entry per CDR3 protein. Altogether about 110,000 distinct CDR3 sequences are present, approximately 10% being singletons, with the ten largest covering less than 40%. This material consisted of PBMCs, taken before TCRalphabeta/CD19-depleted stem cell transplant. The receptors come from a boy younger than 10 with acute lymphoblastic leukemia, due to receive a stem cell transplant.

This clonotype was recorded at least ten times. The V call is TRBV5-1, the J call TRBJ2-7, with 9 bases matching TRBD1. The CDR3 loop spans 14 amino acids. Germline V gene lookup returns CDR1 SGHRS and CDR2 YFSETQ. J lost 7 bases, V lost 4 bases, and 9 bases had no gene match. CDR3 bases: TGCGCCAGCAGCGCGCGGACAGGGGACCGGGAGCAGTACTTC. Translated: CASSARTGDREQYF.

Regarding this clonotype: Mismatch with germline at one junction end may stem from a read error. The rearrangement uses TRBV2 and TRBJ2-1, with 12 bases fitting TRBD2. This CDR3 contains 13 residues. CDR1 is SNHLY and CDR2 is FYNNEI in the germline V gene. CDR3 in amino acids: CASSLNLAGGSLF. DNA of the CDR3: TGTGCCAGCAGTCTCAATCTAGCGGGAGGGTCTCTCTTC.

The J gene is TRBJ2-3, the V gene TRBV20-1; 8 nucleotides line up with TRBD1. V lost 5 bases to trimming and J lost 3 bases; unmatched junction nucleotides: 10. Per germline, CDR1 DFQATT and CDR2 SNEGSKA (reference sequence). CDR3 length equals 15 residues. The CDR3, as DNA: TGCAGTGCTTCCCCGACAGGGGCGTCTACAGATACGCAGTATTTT. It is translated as CSASPTGASTDTQYF.

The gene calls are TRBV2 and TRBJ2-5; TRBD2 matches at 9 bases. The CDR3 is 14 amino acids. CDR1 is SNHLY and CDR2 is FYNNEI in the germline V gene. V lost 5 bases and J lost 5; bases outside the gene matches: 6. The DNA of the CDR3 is TGTGCCAGCAGTTTCGCTAGCGGGATTGAGACCCAGTACTTC. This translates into CASSFASGIETQYF.

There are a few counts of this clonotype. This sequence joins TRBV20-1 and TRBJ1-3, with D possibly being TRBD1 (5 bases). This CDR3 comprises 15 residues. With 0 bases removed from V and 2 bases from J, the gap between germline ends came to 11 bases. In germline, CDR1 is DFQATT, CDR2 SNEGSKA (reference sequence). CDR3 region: CSARDGQGAGNTIYF. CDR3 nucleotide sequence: TGCAGTGCTAGAGATGGGCAGGGTGCTGGAAACACCATATATTTT.

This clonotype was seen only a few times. CDR3 nucleotide sequence: TGTGCCAGCACCCCTACAGCGGGAGGATGGAGTGAGCAGTTCTTC. Translating it yields CASTPTAGGWSEQFF. This rearrangement joins TRBV27 to TRBJ2-1; 9 bases line up with TRBD2. Germline V gene lookup returns CDR1 MNHEY and CDR2 SMNVEV (reference sequence). CDR3 length equals 15 residues. V dropped 7 bases and J dropped 9; count of bases not matched to a gene: 13.

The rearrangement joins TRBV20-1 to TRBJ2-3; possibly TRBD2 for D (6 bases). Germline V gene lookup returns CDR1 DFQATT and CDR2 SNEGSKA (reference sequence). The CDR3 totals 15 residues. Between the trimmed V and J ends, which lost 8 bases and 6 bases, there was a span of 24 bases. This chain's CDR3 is CSPLRWASEEDTQYF. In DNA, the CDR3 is TGCAGTCCCCTCAGGTGGGCTAGCGAAGAGGATACGCAGTATTTT.

The CDR3 nucleotides read TGCAGTGCCCAGGACGGTTTGAACACTGAAGCTTTCTTT. It translates to CSAQDGLNTEAFF. The chain has TRBV20-1 and TRBJ1-1, with D uncertain. There are 13 residues in the CDR3. Trimming pared 6 bases from V and 0 bases from J, leaving 11 bases between. CDR1 is DFQATT and CDR2 is SNEGSKA in the germline V gene (reference sequence).

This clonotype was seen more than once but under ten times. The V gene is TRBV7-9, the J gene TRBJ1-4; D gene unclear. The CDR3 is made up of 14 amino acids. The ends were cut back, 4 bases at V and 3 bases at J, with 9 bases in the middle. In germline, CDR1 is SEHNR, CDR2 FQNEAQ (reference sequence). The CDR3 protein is CASSSAWANEKLFF. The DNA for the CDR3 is TGTGCCAGCAGCTCCGCCTGGGCTAATGAAAAACTGTTTTTT.